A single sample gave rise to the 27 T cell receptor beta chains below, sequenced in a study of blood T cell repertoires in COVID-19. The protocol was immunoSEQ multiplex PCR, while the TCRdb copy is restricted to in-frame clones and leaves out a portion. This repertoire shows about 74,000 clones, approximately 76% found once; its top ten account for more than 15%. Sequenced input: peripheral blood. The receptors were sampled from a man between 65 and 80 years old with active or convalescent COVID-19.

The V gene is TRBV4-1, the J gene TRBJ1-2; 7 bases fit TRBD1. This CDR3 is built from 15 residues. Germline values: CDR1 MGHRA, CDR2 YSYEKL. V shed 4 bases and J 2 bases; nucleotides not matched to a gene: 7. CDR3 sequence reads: CASSPTGQRNYGYTF. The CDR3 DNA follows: TGCGCCAGCAGCCCGACGGGACAGCGCAACTATGGCTACACCTTC.

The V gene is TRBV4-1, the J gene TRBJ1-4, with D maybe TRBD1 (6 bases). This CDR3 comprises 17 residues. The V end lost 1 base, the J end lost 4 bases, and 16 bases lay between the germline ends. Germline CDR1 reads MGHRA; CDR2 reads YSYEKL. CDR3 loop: CASSQAQGKLINEKLFF. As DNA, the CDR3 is TGCGCCAGCAGCCAAGCCCAGGGGAAGTTAATTAATGAAAAACTGTTTTTT.

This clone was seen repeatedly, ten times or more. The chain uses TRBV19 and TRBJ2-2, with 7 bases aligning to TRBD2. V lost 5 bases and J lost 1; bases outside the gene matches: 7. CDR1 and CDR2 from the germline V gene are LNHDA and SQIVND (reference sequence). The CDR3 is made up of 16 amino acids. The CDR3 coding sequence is TGTGCCAGTAGTTCTTGGGGAGGGGTGAACACCGGGGAGCTGTTTTTT. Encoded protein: CASSSWGGVNTGELFF.

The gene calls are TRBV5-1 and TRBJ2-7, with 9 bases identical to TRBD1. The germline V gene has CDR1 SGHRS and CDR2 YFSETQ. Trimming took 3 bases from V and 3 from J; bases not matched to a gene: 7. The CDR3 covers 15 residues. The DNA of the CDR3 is TGCGCCAGCAGCTATTCCGGGACAGGGTACTACGAGCAGTACTTC. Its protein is CASSYSGTGYYEQYF.

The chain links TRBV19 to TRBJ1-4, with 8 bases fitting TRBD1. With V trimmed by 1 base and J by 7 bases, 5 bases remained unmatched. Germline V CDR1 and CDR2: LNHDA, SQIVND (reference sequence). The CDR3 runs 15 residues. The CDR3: CASSIAQGAGEKLFF. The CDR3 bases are TGTGCCAGTAGTATAGCCCAGGGGGCAGGTGAAAAACTGTTTTTT. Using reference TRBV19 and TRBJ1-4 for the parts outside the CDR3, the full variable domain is DGGITQSPKYLFRKEGQNVTLSCEQNLNHDAMYWYRQDPGQGLRLIYYSQIVNDFQKGDIAEGYSVSREKKESFPLTVTSAQKNPTAFYLCASSIAQGAGEKLFFGSGTQLSVL.

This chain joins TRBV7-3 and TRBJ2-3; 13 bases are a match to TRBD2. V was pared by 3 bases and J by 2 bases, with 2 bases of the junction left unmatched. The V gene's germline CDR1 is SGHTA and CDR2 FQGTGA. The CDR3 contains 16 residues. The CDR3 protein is CASSFGTSGVTDTQYF. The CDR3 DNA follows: TGTGCCAGCAGCTTCGGGACTAGCGGGGTCACAGATACGCAGTATTTT.

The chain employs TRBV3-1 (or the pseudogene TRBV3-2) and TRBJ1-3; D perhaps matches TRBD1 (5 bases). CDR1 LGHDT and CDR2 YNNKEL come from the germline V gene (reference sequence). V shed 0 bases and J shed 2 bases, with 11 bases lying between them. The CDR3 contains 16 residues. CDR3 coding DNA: TGTGCCAGCAGCCAAGACGGAGGGGTGGCTGGAAACACCATATATTTT. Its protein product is CASSQDGGVAGNTIYF.

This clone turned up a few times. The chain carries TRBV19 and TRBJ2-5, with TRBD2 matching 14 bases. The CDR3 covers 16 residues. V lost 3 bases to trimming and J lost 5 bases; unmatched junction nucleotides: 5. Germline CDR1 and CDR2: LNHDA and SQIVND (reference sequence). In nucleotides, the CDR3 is TGTGCCAGTAGTATGAGACTAGCGGGGGGGCAGGAGACCCAGTACTTC. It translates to CASSMRLAGGQETQYF.

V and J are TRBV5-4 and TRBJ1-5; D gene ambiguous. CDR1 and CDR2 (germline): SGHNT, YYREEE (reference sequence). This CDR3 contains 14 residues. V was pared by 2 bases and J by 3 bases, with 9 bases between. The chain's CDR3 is CASSLGGNNQPQHF. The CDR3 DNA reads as TGTGCCAGCAGCTTAGGAGGGAACAATCAGCCCCAGCATTTT.

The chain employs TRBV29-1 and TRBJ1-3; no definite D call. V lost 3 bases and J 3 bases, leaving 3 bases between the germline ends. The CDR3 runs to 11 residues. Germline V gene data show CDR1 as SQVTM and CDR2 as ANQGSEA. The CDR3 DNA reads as TGCAGCGTTGACAATGGAAACACCATATATTTT. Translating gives CSVDNGNTIYF.

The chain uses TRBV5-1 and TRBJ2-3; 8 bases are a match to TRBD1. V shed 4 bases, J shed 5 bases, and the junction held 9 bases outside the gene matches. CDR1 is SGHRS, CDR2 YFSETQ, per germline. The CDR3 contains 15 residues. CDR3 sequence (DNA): TGCGCCAGCAGCCCGACAGGGGTGATGGGAGATACGCAGTATTTT. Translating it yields CASSPTGVMGDTQYF.

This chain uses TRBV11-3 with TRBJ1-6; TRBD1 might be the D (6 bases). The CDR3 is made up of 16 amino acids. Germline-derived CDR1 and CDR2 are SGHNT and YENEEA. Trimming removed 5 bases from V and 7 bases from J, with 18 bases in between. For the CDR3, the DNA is TGTGCCAGCAGCAACCCCCGACAGGAGTGGAATTCACCCCTCCACTTT. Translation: CASSNPRQEWNSPLHF.

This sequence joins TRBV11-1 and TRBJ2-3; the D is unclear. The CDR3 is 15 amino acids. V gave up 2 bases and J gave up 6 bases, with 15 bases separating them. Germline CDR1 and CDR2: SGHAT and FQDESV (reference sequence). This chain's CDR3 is CASSLIPGSGDTQYF. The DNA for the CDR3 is TGTGCCAGCAGCTTAATTCCTGGGTCAGGCGATACGCAGTATTTT.

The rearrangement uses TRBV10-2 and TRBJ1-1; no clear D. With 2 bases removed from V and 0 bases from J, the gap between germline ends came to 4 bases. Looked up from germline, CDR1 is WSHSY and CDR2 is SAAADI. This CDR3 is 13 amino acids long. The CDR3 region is CASSEIMNTEAFF. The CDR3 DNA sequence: TGCGCCAGCAGTGAGATCATGAACACTGAAGCTTTCTTT.

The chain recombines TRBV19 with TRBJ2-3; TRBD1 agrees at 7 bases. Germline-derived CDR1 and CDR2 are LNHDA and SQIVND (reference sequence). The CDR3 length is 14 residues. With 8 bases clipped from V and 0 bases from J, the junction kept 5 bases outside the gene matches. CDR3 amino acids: CASSRGISTDTQYF. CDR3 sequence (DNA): TGTGCCAGTTCCAGGGGGATTAGCACAGATACGCAGTATTTT.

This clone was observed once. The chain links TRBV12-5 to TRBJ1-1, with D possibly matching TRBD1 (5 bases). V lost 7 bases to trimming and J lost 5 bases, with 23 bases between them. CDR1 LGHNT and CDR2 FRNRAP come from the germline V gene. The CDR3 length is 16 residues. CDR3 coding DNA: TGTGCTAGTGTTCAATACCCCGCTACAGGCCGGACTGAAGCTTTCTTT. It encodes CASVQYPATGRTEAFF.

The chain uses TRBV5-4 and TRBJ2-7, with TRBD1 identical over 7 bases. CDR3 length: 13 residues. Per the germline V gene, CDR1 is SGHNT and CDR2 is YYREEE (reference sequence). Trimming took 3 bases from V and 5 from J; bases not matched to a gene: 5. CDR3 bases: TGTGCCAGCAGCTCCTCGACAGGGAACGAGCAGTACTTC. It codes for CASSSSTGNEQYF.

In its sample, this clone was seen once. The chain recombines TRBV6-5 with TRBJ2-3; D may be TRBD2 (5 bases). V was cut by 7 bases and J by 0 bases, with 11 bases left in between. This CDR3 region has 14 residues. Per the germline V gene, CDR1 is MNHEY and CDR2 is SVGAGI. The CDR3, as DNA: TGTGCCAGCATACCGGGGTCTAGCACAGATACGCAGTATTTT. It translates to CASIPGSSTDTQYF.

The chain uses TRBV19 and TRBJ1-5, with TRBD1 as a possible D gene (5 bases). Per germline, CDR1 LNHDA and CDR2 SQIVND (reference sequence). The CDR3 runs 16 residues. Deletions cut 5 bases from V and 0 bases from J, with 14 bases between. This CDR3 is CASSRADSVSNQPQHF. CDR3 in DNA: TGTGCCAGTAGTCGCGCAGACAGCGTTAGCAATCAGCCCCAGCATTTT.

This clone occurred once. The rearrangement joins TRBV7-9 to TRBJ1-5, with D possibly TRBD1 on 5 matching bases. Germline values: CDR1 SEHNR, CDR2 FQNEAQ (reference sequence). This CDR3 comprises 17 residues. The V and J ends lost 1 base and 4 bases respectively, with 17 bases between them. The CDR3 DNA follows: TGTGCCAGCAGCTTAGGTTACAGGTGGAGGGTAAATCAGCCCCAGCATTTT. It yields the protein CASSLGYRWRVNQPQHF.

The CDR3 reads CASISTLDGGTGGYTF. The CDR3, as DNA: TGTGCCAGCATCTCTACTCTCGACGGAGGGACTGGGGGCTACACCTTC. The rearrangement joins TRBV28 to TRBJ1-2; D perhaps matches TRBD1 (5 bases). Germline CDR1 MDHEN, CDR2 SYDVKM. With 7 bases removed from V and 8 bases from J, the gap between germline ends came to 26 bases. The CDR3 extends over 16 amino acids.

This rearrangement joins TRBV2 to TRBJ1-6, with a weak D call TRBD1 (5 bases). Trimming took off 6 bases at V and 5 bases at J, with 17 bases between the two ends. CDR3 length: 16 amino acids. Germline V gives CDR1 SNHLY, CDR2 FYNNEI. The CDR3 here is CASRGYPRGNNSPLHF. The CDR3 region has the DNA TGTGCCAGCAGGGGGTACCCCCGGGGGAATAATTCACCCCTCCACTTT.

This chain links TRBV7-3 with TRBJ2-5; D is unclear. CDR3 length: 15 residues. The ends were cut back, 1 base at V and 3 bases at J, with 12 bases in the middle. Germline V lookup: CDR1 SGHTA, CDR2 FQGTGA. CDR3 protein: CASSLKDPREETQYF. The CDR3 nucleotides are TGTGCCAGCAGCTTAAAAGATCCGCGAGAAGAGACCCAGTACTTC.

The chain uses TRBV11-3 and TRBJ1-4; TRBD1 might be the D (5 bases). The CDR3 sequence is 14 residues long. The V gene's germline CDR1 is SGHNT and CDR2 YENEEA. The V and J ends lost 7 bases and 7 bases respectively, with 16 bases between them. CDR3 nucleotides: TGTGCCAGCACTTCGGGGGGGAAGGGTGAAAAACTGTTTTTT. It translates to CASTSGGKGEKLFF.

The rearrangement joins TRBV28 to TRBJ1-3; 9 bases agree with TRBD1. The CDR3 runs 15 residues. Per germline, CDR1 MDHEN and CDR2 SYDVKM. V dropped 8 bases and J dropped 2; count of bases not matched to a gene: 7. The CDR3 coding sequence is TGTGCCAGCTCCCAGAACAGGGGGCCTGGAAACACCATATATTTT. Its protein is CASSQNRGPGNTIYF.

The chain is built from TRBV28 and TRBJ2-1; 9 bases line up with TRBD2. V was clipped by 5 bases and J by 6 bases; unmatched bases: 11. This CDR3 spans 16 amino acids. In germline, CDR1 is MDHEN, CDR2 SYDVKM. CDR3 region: CASSTPGAGGLNEQFF. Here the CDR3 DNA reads TGTGCCAGCAGTACCCCGGGAGCGGGGGGTCTCAATGAGCAGTTCTTC. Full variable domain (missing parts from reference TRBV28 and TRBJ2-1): DVKVTQSSRYLVKRTGEKVFLECVQDMDHENMFWYRQDPGLGLRLIYFSYDVKMKEKGDIPEGYSVSREKKERFSLILESASTNQTSMYLCASSTPGAGGLNEQFFGPGTRLTVL.

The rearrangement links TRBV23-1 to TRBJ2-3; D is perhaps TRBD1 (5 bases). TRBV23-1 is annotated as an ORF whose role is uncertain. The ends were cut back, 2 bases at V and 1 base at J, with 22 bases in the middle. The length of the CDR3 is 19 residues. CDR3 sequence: CASSQSRRGLGAGTDTQYF. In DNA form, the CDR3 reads TGCGCCAGCAGTCAAAGTAGAAGGGGCCTTGGTGCGGGCACAGATACGCAGTATTTT.